One and the same sample provided the 18 T cell receptor beta chains below, sequenced in a study of cytomegalovirus exposure and HLA in healthy donors. PCR used 60 Vbeta primers and 13 Jbeta primers. Only in-frame clones appear in the TCRdb table, and some are missing; sequencing was by immunoSEQ multiplex PCR. The profile shows a few hundred thousand clones, roughly two thirds of them singletons. The sequenced sample was PBMCs. Every receptor here comes from a female donor in good health and CMV-seronegative.

V is TRBV5-1 and J is TRBJ2-2; TRBD1 aligns across 7 bases. The CDR3 runs to 16 residues. Germline CDR1 and CDR2: SGHRS and YFSETQ. Trimming at V came to 1 base and at J to 6 bases, leaving 9 bases not matched to a gene. CDR3 nucleotide sequence: TGCGCCAGCAGCTTGCAGGAAAAGGGGGCGGCCGGGGAGCTGTTTTTT. It is translated as CASSLQEKGAAGELFF.

This clone was seen more than once but under ten times. The V gene is TRBV5-8, the J gene TRBJ2-7; 8 bases fit TRBD2. Germline V CDR1 and CDR2: SGHTS, YDEGEE. V gave up 5 bases and J gave up 5 bases; unmatched junction bases: 12. This CDR3 comprises 15 residues. The CDR3 here is CASRRKAGATHEQYF. The CDR3 DNA sequence: TGTGCCAGCAGACGTAAAGCGGGAGCAACCCACGAGCAGTACTTC. Complete variable domain (other parts from reference TRBV5-8 and TRBJ2-7): EAGVTQSPTHLIKTRGQQATLRCSPISGHTSVYWYQQALGLGLQFLLWYDEGEERNRGNFPPRFSGRQFPNYSSELNVNALELEDSALYLCASRRKAGATHEQYFGPGTRLTVT.

The chain employs TRBV19 and TRBJ1-2; the D gene is possibly TRBD1 (5 bases). Trimming stripped 7 bases from V and 4 bases from J, with 13 bases between. Germline V CDR1 and CDR2: LNHDA, SQIVND (reference sequence). This CDR3 is built from 13 residues. In DNA, the CDR3 is TGTGCCAGTACCGTTGACAGATTCTATGGCTACACCTTC. This codes for CASTVDRFYGYTF. Supplemented by reference TRBV19 and TRBJ1-2, the full variable domain reads DGGITQSPKYLFRKEGQNVTLSCEQNLNHDAMYWYRQDPGQGLRLIYYSQIVNDFQKGDIAEGYSVSREKKESFPLTVTSAQKNPTAFYLCASTVDRFYGYTFGSGTRLTVV.

CDR3 nucleotide sequence: TGTGCCAGCAGCCAAGCCCTAGTGGCGGAGACCCAGTACTTC. Translation gives CASSQALVAETQYF. This chain connects TRBV14 to TRBJ2-5; D not certain. This CDR3 has 14 amino acids. Trimming took 1 base from V and 5 from J, leaving 11 bases between them. Looked up from germline, CDR1 is SGHDN and CDR2 is FVKESK.

The rearrangement uses TRBV10-2 and TRBJ2-2; TRBD1 might be the D (6 bases). Between the trimmed V and J ends, which lost 10 bases and 4 bases, there was a span of 16 bases. The CDR3 covers 14 residues. Germline lookup yields CDR1 WSHSY and CDR2 SAAADI. The DNA of the CDR3 is TGCGCCACCACTGCCCAGGACAGCACCGGGGAGCTGTTTTTT. This codes for CATTAQDSTGELFF.

The gene calls are TRBV10-1 and TRBJ2-1, with D tentatively TRBD2 (5 bases). V lost 2 bases and J 0 bases, leaving 8 bases between the germline ends. Germline values: CDR1 WNHNN, CDR2 SYGVQD (reference sequence). The CDR3 runs 15 residues. The CDR3: CASSEGLSSYNEQFF. Written as DNA, the CDR3 is TGCGCCAGCAGTGAGGGACTGAGCTCCTACAATGAGCAGTTCTTC.

V gene TRBV21-1 combines with J gene TRBJ2-2; the table's D call TRBD2 went unverified against the DNA. TRBV21-1 represents a pseudogene. There are 14 residues in the CDR3. CDR3: CASRAGENTGELFF. CDR3 nucleotide sequence: TGTGCCAGCCGAGCGGGTGAGAACACCGGGGAGCTGTTTTTT.

This clone appeared once. The chain carries TRBV7-3 and TRBJ2-1, with 13 bases fitting TRBD2. Trimming took 4 bases from V and 8 from J; bases not matched to a gene: 5. CDR1 and CDR2 from the germline V gene are SGHTA and FQGTGA. CDR3 length equals 15 residues. This chain's CDR3 is CASSSGTSGTDEQFF. CDR3 nucleotides: TGTGCCAGCAGCTCCGGGACTAGCGGGACGGATGAGCAGTTCTTC.

The chain carries TRBV5-1 and TRBJ2-7; TRBD1 aligns across 7 bases. The CDR3 spans 16 residues. Germline lookup yields CDR1 SGHRS and CDR2 YFSETQ. The trim removed 4 bases at V and 3 bases at J, leaving 13 bases unmatched. The CDR3 DNA is TGCGCCAGCAGCCAGACAGGGTTCGCGTCGATCTACGAGCAGTACTTC. This encodes CASSQTGFASIYEQYF.

The V call is TRBV7-8, the J call TRBJ1-5, with D perhaps matching TRBD1 (5 bases). The length of the CDR3 is 16 residues. Germline CDR1 reads SGHVS; CDR2 reads FQNEAQ. Trimming took 2 bases from V and 2 from J, leaving 13 bases between them. This CDR3 is CASSLLGGRGNQPQHF. The CDR3 DNA reads TGTGCCAGCAGCTTATTGGGGGGACGGGGCAATCAGCCCCAGCATTTT. The variable domain in full, with the rest retrieved from reference TRBV7-8 and TRBJ1-5, is GAGVSQSPRYKVAKRGQDVALRCDPISGHVSLFWYQQALGQGPEFLTYFQNEAQLDKSGLPSDRFFAERPEGSVSTLKIQRTQQEDSAVYLCASSLLGGRGNQPQHFGDGTRLSIL.

This clone has more than one count but fewer than ten. The gene calls are TRBV7-6 and TRBJ1-4, with D possibly matching TRBD1 (5 bases). Germline V CDR1 and CDR2: SGHVS, FNYEAQ. CDR3 size: 13 residues. Trimming took 5 bases from V and 6 from J, leaving 10 bases between them. The DNA of the CDR3 is TGTGCCAGCAGCACTGACAGAGATGAAAAACTGTTTTTT. This translates into CASSTDRDEKLFF.

This chain connects TRBV5-6 to TRBJ2-5; 12 bases are shared with TRBD2. The J call may be in error: the DNA end matches TRBJ2-7 better. This CDR3 contains 15 residues. Germline V gene sequence: CDR1 SGHDT, CDR2 YYEEEE. Written as DNA, the CDR3 is TGTGCCAGCAGCCTAGCGGGAGGGCCTCGGGACGAGCAGTACTTC. This gives the protein CASSLAGGPRDEQYF.

Comment on this clone: The sample holds other DNA sequences that translate to the same CDR3. For the CDR3, the DNA is TGCGCCAGCAGCCAAGGGACCAGCGGGCTCTACAATGAGCAGTTCTTC. Translation: CASSQGTSGLYNEQFF. The chain links TRBV4-1 to TRBJ2-1; the D gene is possibly TRBD2 (6 bases). V dropped 1 base and J dropped 3 bases, with 13 bases sitting between them. The CDR3 covers 16 residues. Germline V lookup: CDR1 MGHRA, CDR2 YSYEKL.

The chain joins TRBV29-1 to TRBJ2-1, with D perhaps TRBD1 (5 bases). CDR1 and CDR2 (germline): SQVTM, ANQGSEA. The CDR3 length is 13 residues. Trimming cost V 2 bases and J 10 bases, with 15 bases left between them. CDR3 DNA sequence: TGCAGCGTTGAATTGCTTTTGGGGCCCGAGCAGTTCTTC. This translates into CSVELLLGPEQFF.

V usage is TRBV14 and J usage is TRBJ2-1; 7 positions match TRBD2. With V trimmed by 5 bases and J by 6 bases, 4 bases remained unmatched. The CDR3 contains 13 residues. The V gene's germline CDR1 is SGHDN and CDR2 FVKESK. DNA for the CDR3: TGTGCCAGCAGCGTAACGGGGGGCAATGAGCAGTTCTTC. Translating it yields CASSVTGGNEQFF.

The chain recombines TRBV6-6 with TRBJ1-6; 8 bases are a match to TRBD1. The CDR3 spans 15 residues. The germline gives CDR1 MNHNY, CDR2 SVGAGI (reference sequence). V shed 7 bases, J shed 8 bases, and the junction held 10 bases outside the gene matches. CDR3 bases: TGTGCCAGCAAACTCCAACAGGGGGTAGATTCACCCCTCCACTTT. Translated, it gives CASKLQQGVDSPLHF.

As DNA, the CDR3 is TGTGCCAGCAGCTTATGGAGAACTGAAGCTTTCTTT. It translates to CASSLWRTEAFF. This chain joins TRBV7-9 and TRBJ1-1, with no clear D. The V end was cut by 2 bases, the J end by 5 bases, with 6 bases between. CDR3 size: 12 residues. Germline CDR1 is SEHNR and CDR2 is FQNEAQ (reference sequence).

The rearrangement links TRBV2 to TRBJ2-7; D is unresolved. The CDR3 spans 14 residues. V lost 1 base and J lost 2, with 9 bases in between. Germline V CDR1 and CDR2: SNHLY, FYNNEI. The CDR3 DNA is TGTGCCAGCAGTGAAGGGGCAGTAACCTACGAGCAGTACTTC. It encodes CASSEGAVTYEQYF.